This TCR beta chain was found in a study of immune heterogeneity within non-small cell lung tumors (dated 2018 in TCRdb). Turning to the overall study: By histology, the tumors included around eleven non-squamous carcinomas, a few squamous cell carcinomas and 1 tumor not otherwise specified. The study combined whole-exome sequencing, RNA-seq and TCR beta repertoire sequencing of multiple spatially distinct regions from each NSCLC tumor to examine intratumoral immune heterogeneity. TCR repertoires were analyzed from some 60 tumor loci of approximately 14 patients, whereas transcriptome data were available for only about 44 loci from about 11 patients. For mutant peptides 8 to 11 amino acids long, netMHCpan-3.0 predicted neoantigen binding to the HLA alleles of each patient.

Details on this clonotype: It has no known antigen specificity. No quality values exist for individual bases; no much larger clone is one base distant.

CDR1 and CDR2, looked up from the germline V gene, are SGHRS and YFSETQ. Trimming takes 4 bases off V and 4 bases off J; junction bases not matched to a gene: 7. The CDR3 spans 14 residues, from the cysteine through the phenylalanine. The DNA shown is the 42-base CDR3, in frame from base 1. The TCR template was genomic DNA extracted from bulk tumor tissue, and approximately 650 ng of gDNA was amplified for each sample. During surgery, several biopsies were collected from each primary tumor and placed as far from one another as possible within the tumor mass. Patients in the study cohort, which was described as untreated, were newly diagnosed NSCLC cases going through curative surgery. Donors were some 15 newly diagnosed non-small cell lung cancer patients undergoing surgery with curative intent. The resected tumor masses were reviewed by two independent pathologists. Only high-quality DNA and RNA samples were carried forward to sequencing.

A multiplex PCR system amplified the TCR beta CDR3 region, with a first 10-cycle round using 32 V-gene forward and 13 J-gene reverse primers. A QIAGEN Multiplex PCR Kit was used for first-round PCR, and the primer sequences were filed in Chinese patent CN105087789A. A second PCR round added Illumina universal primers using the Phusion High-Fidelity PCR Kit. TCR libraries were paired-end sequenced at 151 bp read length on the Illumina HiSeq X Ten platform. The original methods were these. Cutadapt removed reads without multiplex PCR primers, PEAR merged read pairs, and MiXCR with default settings called CDR3 regions. Repertoire diversity was assessed by Shannon entropy, and clonality was calculated as one minus the Shannon entropy divided by the ln of the count of productive unique sequences. Clonotypes present at frequencies of at least 0.5% were defined as dominant or high-frequency T-cell clones. TCRdb took the public reads, trimmed them with fastp at Q25, ran MiXCR for clone calling and kept in-frame beta chains. When rows share a CDR3 protein, they turn into one entry using the most common DNA and genes. None of the V and J calls come from the authors' own analysis; TCRdb made them. Present in this sample are more than 3,000 distinct CDR3 sequences, over 35% of which were seen just once. Together, the top ten hold under 65% of the sample.

The full study reports these points: Local T-cell repertoire clonality showed a statistically significant but moderate positive correlation with local tumor mutational burden (R 0.3 to 0.35). Within a patient, identical dominant CDR3B clonotypes were found to recur across loci, yet unique high-frequency clones were also harbored in different tumor locations. High-frequency TCR beta clonotypes were largely distinct between individual patients.

The receptor was isolated from a man aged 55 to 70 with non-small cell lung cancer. The sample taken for sequencing was lung tumor tissue. Here the chain combines TRBV5-1 and TRBJ2-5, with 7 central nucleotides matching TRBD1. The sequenced DNA is TGCGCCAGCAGCCCCACTCGACAGGGAGAGACCCAGTACTTC. Protein translation: CASSPTRQGETQYF.